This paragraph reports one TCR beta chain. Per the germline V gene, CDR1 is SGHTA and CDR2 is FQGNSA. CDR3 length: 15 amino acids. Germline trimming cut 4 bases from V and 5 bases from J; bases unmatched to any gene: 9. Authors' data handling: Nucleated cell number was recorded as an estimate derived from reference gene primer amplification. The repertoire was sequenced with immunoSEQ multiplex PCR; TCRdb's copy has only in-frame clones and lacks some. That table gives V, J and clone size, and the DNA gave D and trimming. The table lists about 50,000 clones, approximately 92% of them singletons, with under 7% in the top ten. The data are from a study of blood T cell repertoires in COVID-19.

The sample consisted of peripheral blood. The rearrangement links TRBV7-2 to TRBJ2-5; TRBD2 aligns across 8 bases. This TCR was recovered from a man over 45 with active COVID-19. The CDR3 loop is CASSSNGAGVETQYF. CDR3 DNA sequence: TGTGCCAGCAGCTCTAATGGAGCGGGGGTGGAGACCCAGTACTTC.